This entry lists 14 T cell receptor beta chains sequenced from one sample in a study of Graves' ophthalmopathy and Graves' hyperthyroidism. TCR beta CDR3 amplification used RNA transcripts. RT-PCR in the first round used HTBI primers; a second-round multiplex PCR followed. In TCRdb, the multiplex PCR reads were re-called with MiXCR into one record per CDR3 protein. Of about 550,000 distinct CDR3 sequences in the sample, about 35% were seen once. Sequencing was done on a sample of peripheral blood or thyroid tissue (not recorded which). These receptors were obtained from an adult man with Graves' hyperthyroidism.

This clonotype turned up a few times. The rearrangement uses TRBV28 and TRBJ1-5; TRBD1 matches 8 bases. Germline V gene lookup returns CDR1 MDHEN and CDR2 SYDVKM. The CDR3 has 15 residues. After removal of 5 bases from V and 7 bases from J, the junction contained 10 bases not matched to a gene. CDR3 coding DNA: TGTGCCAGCAGTCCGTTAGACAGGGGCGGGCAGCCCCAGCATTTT. Translating gives CASSPLDRGGQPQHF.

The J gene is TRBJ2-5, the V gene TRBV5-1; 9 bases fit TRBD2. V lost 4 bases to trimming and J lost 5 bases; unmatched junction nucleotides: 15. CDR3 length: 17 amino acids. Germline V gene data show CDR1 as SGHRS and CDR2 as YFSETQ. The CDR3 reads CASSPLTGGGARETQYF. The CDR3 DNA reads TGCGCCAGCAGCCCCCTGACTGGCGGGGGGGCGCGGGAGACCCAGTACTTC.

This clonotype was detected many times. Its ends do not fully match the called genes, so a read error is possible. The chain links TRBV29-1 to TRBJ2-2, with TRBD2 matching 8 bases. There are 12 residues in the CDR3. The germline CDR1 and CDR2 sequences are SQVTM and ANQGSEA. CDR3 loop: CSVGEVGTAGEF. In DNA form, the CDR3 reads TGCAGCGTTGGGGAGGTGGGCACAGCGGGGGAGTTT.

This clonotype occurred many times. The chain is built from TRBV4-1 and TRBJ2-2; a possible D gene is TRBD2 (5 bases). Germline V gene lookup returns CDR1 MGHRA and CDR2 YSYEKL. The CDR3 loop spans 12 amino acids. The V gene lost 6 bases and the J gene lost 7 bases, with 9 bases spanning the gap. CDR3 in DNA: TGCGCCAGCAGGGACTCGGGCGGGGAGCTGTTTTTT. This encodes CASRDSGGELFF.

This clonotype was recorded at least ten times. The rearrangement uses TRBV20-1 and TRBJ2-5; 7 bases fit TRBD2. Germline loops: CDR1 DFQATT, CDR2 SNEGSKA (reference sequence). The CDR3 extends over 13 amino acids. Trimming at V came to 6 bases and at J to 1 base, leaving 5 bases not matched to a gene. CDR3 amino acids: CSAMGGIQETQYF. CDR3 DNA sequence: TGCAGTGCCATGGGAGGGATCCAAGAGACCCAGTACTTC.

V usage is TRBV11-3 and J usage is TRBJ1-2; D call uncertain. Trimming shortened V by 1 base and J by 7 bases, and 10 bases separated the two germline ends. CDR1 is SGHNT, CDR2 YENEEA, per germline. The CDR3 totals 13 residues. CDR3 sequence (DNA): TGTGCCAGCAGCTTAGGTGGTCCTCCTGGCTACACCTTC. It encodes CASSLGGPPGYTF.

This clonotype was observed a handful of times. The chain combines TRBV19 with TRBJ1-1; 7 bases are a match to TRBD1. V was pared by 11 bases and J by 0 bases, with 9 bases of the junction left unmatched. From germline, CDR1 is LNHDA and CDR2 SQIVND (reference sequence). The CDR3 has 14 amino acids. The CDR3 DNA is TGTGCCTCCAGGGACAGCCATATGAACACTGAAGCTTTCTTT. It translates to CASRDSHMNTEAFF.

This clonotype showed up many times. The rearrangement joins TRBV2 to TRBJ1-4; perhaps TRBD1 as D (6 bases). Germline CDR1 is SNHLY and CDR2 is FYNNEI. This CDR3 is 15 amino acids long. V lost 7 bases to trimming and J lost 4 bases, with 16 bases between them. CDR3 sequence reads: CASTANQGHNEKLFF. The CDR3 bases are TGTGCCAGCACTGCTAATCAGGGGCATAATGAAAAACTGTTTTTT.

This clonotype was seen repeatedly, ten times or more. This chain uses TRBV11-2 with TRBJ2-7, with D possibly TRBD2 on 7 matching bases. There are 18 residues in the CDR3. Trimming shortened V by 1 base and J by 2 bases, and 21 bases separated the two germline ends. CDR1 is SGHAT and CDR2 is FQNNGV in the germline V gene. The CDR3: CASSLAVGGGANPYEQYF. DNA of the CDR3: TGTGCCAGCAGCTTAGCGGTGGGCGGGGGCGCAAATCCCTACGAGCAGTACTTC. Looking up the rest from reference TRBV11-2 and TRBJ2-7 gives the full variable domain: EAGVAQSPRYKIIEKRQSVAFWCNPISGHATLYWYQQILGQGPKLLIQFQNNGVVDDSQLPKDRFSAERLKGVDSTLKIQPAKLEDSAVYLCASSLAVGGGANPYEQYFGPGTRLTVT.

This clonotype was counted at least ten times. The V gene is TRBV10-3, the J gene TRBJ2-5, with 8 bases matching TRBD1. CDR1 and CDR2 from the germline V gene are ENHRY and SYGVKD. The CDR3 is 14 residues long. V shed 2 bases and J 5 bases; nucleotides not matched to a gene: 4. Here the CDR3 reads CAISEGQGAETQYF. CDR3 bases: TGTGCCATCAGTGAGGGACAGGGTGCGGAGACCCAGTACTTC.

With respect to this clonotype: An end of the junction differs from the germline gene, which may be a read error. V is TRBV6-5 and J is TRBJ1-3; D gene ambiguous. The CDR3 is 16 amino acids. Germline V gives CDR1 MNHEY, CDR2 SVGAGI. CDR3 loop: CAGSYSSGFSGNTIYF. DNA for the CDR3: TGTGCCGGCAGTTACTCGTCAGGTTTCTCTGGAAACACCATATATTTT.

V usage is TRBV10-2 and J usage is TRBJ1-5; D perhaps matches TRBD1 (5 bases). The CDR3 is 15 amino acids. V gave up 3 bases and J gave up 3 bases, with 12 bases separating them. Looked up from germline, CDR1 is WSHSY and CDR2 is SAAADI. CDR3 sequence (DNA): TGCGCCAGCAGTGAAGGCAGGGATGTCAATCAGCCCCAGCATTTT. Translated: CASSEGRDVNQPQHF.

Details on this clonotype: One junction end does not reproduce the germline sequence, and a read error may be involved. The genes are TRBV20-1 and TRBJ1-3, with D possibly matching TRBD1 (5 bases). This CDR3 contains 14 residues. Germline V gives CDR1 DFQATT, CDR2 SNEGSKA (reference sequence). Here the CDR3 reads CSASSWGRVNTVYF. CDR3 sequence (DNA): TGCAGTGCTAGCAGTTGGGGCAGGGTGAACACCGTATATTTT.

Notes on this clonotype: A read error is possible here, since a much larger clone lies one base away. The gene calls are TRBV3-1 and TRBJ1-2, with a possible D match to TRBD1 (5 bases). Germline V gives CDR1 LGHDT, CDR2 YNNKEL (reference sequence). This CDR3 has 15 residues. Trimming shortened V by 2 bases and J by 9 bases, and 19 bases separated the two germline ends. The CDR3 DNA reads TGTGCCAGCAGCCAACTAACAGGTCGGGTCAGTCGCTACACCTTC. Translated, it gives CASSQLTGRVSRYTF.